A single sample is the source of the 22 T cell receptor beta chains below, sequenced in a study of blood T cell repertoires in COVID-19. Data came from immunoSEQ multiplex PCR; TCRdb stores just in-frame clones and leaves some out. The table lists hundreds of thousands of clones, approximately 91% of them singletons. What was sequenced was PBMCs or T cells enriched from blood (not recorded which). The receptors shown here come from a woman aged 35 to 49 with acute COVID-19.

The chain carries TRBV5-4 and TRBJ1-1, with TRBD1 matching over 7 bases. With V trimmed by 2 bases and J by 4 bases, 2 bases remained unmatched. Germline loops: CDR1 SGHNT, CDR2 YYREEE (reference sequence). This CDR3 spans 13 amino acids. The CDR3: CASSLGTATEAFF. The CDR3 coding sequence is TGTGCCAGCAGCTTAGGGACAGCCACTGAAGCTTTCTTT.

The CDR3 loop is CASSFSSAGTYEQYF. The DNA of the CDR3 is TGTGCCAGCAGTTTTTCCTCAGCAGGGACCTACGAGCAGTACTTC. The chain is built from TRBV27 and TRBJ2-7, with D maybe TRBD1 (5 bases). The germline CDR1 and CDR2 sequences are MNHEY and SMNVEV (reference sequence). The CDR3 extends over 15 amino acids. Trimming cost V 3 bases and J 2 bases, with 14 bases left between them.

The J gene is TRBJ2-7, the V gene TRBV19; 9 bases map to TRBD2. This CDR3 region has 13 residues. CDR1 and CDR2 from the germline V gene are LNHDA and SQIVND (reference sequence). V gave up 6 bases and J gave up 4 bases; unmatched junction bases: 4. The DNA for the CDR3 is TGTGCCAGTAGATCGACTAGCGGATACGAGCAGTACTTC. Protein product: CASRSTSGYEQYF.

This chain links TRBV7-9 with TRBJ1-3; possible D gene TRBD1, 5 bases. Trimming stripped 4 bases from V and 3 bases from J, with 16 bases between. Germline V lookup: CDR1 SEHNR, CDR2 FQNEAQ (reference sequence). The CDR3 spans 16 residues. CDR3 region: CASSSLRVSHGNTIYF. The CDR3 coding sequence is TGTGCCAGCAGCTCCCTCAGGGTATCCCATGGAAACACCATATATTTT.

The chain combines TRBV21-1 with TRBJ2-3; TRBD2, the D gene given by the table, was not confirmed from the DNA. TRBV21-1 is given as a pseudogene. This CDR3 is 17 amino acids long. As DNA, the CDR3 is TGTGCCAGCAGCCCCGGGGACAGCGGGGGTAGCACAGATACGCAGTATTTT. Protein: CASSPGDSGGSTDTQYF.

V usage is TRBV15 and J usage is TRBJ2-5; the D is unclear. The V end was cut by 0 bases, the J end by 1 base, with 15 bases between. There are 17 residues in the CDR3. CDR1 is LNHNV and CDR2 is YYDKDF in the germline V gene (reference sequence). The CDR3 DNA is TGTGCCACCAGCAGAGATATCGTGGGCTCGGCCCAAGAGACCCAGTACTTC. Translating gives CATSRDIVGSAQETQYF.

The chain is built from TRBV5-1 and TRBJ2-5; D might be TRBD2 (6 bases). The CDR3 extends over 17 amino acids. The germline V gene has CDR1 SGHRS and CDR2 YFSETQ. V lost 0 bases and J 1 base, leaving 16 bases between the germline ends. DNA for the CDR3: TGCGCCAGCAGCTTGGGACTTCGGGGGACCCGCCAAGAGACCCAGTACTTC. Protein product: CASSLGLRGTRQETQYF.

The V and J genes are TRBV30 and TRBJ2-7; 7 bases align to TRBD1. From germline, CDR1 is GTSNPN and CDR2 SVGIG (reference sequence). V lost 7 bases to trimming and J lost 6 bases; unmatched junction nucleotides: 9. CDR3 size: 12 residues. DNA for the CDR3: TGTGCCTCGAGACAGGGACGGGTCGAGCAGTACTTC. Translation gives CASRQGRVEQYF.

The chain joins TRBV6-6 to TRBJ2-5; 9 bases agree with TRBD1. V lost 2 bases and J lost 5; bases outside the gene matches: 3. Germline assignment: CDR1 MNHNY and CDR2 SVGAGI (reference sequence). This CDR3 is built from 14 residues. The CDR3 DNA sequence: TGTGCCAGCAGTTACCACAGGGGGCAGGAGACCCAGTACTTC. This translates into CASSYHRGQETQYF.

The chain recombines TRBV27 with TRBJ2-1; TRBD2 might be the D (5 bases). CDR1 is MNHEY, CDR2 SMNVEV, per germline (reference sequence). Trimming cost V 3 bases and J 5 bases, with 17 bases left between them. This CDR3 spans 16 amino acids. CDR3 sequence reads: CASSLSGRTGNNEQFF. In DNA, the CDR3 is TGTGCCAGCAGTTTGTCCGGGCGGACTGGAAACAATGAGCAGTTCTTC.

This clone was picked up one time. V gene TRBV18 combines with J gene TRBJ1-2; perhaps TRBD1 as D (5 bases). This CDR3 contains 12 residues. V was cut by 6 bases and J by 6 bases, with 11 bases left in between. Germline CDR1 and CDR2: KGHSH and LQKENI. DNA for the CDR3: TGTGCCAGCTCGCGACAGAGAGATGGCTACACCTTC. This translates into CASSRQRDGYTF.

The chain's CDR3 is CASSPALDSFLYGYTF. In nucleotides, the CDR3 is TGCGCCAGCAGCCCTGCCCTGGACAGTTTTCTCTATGGCTACACCTTC. J is TRBJ1-2 and V is TRBV5-1, with D tentatively TRBD1 (6 bases). This CDR3 has 16 amino acids. V was shortened by 4 bases and J by 4 bases, with 20 bases between the two germline ends. Per the germline V gene, CDR1 is SGHRS and CDR2 is YFSETQ.

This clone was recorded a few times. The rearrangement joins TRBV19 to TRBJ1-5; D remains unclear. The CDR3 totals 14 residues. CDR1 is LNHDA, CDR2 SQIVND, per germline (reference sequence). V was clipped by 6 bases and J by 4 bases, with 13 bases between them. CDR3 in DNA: TGTGCCAGTAGCCAAAACTCCGCTAATCAGCCCCAGCATTTT. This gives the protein CASSQNSANQPQHF.

CDR3 sequence (DNA): TGTGAGATAGAAGATCAGCCCCAGCATTTT. Translated, it gives CEIEDQPQHF. V usage is TRBV6-5 and J usage is TRBJ1-5, with unresolved D. CDR1 and CDR2 (germline): MNHEY, SVGAGI. There are 10 residues in the CDR3.

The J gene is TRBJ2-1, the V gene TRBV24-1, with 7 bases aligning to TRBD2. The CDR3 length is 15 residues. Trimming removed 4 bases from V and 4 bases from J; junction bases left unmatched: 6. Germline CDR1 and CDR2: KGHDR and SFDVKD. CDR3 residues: CATSDQSGDYNEQFF. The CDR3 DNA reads TGTGCCACCAGTGACCAAAGCGGGGATTACAATGAGCAGTTCTTC.

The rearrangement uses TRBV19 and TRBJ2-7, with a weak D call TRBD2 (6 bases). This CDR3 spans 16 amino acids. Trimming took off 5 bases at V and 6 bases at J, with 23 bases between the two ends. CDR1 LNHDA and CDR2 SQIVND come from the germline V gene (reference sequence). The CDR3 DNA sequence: TGTGCCAGTAGTCGGAAAAGACCGGGACTGGGTTCCGAGCAGTACTTC. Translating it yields CASSRKRPGLGSEQYF.

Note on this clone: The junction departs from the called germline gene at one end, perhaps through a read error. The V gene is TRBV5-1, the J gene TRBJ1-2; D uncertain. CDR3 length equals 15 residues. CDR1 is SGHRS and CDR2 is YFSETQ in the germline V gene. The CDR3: CASSSSGRSNDGYTF. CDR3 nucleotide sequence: TGCGCCAGCAGCTCCTCGGGGAGGTCTAACGATGGCTACACCTTC.

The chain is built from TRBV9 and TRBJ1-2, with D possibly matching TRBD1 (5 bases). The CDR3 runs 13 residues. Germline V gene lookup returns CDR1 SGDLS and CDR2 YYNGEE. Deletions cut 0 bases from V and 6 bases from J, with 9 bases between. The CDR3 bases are TGTGCCAGCAGCGTAGCTGTGGGGCATGGCTACACCTTC. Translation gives CASSVAVGHGYTF. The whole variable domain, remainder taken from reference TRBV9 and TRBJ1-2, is DSGVTQTPKHLITATGQRVTLRCSPRSGDLSVYWYQQSLDQGLQFLIQYYNGEERAKGNILERFSAQQFPDLHSELNLSSLELGDSALYFCASSVAVGHGYTFGSGTRLTVV.

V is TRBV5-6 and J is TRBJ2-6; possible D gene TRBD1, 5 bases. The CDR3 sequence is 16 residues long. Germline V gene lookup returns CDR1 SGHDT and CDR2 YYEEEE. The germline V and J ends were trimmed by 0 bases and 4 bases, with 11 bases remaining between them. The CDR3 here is CASSLGTGSGANVLTF. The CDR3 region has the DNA TGTGCCAGCAGCTTGGGAACAGGTTCCGGGGCCAACGTCCTGACTTTC.

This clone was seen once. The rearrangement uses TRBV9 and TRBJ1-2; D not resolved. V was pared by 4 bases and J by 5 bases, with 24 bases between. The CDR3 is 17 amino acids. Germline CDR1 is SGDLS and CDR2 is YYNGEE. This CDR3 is CASSPIIARTGLYGYTF. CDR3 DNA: TGTGCCAGCAGCCCCATCATTGCCCGGACGGGGTTATATGGCTACACCTTC.

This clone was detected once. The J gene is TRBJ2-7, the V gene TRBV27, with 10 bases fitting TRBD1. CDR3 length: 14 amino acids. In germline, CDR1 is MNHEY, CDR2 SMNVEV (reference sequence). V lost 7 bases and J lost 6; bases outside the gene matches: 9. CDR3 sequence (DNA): TGTGCCAGCACTCCGGGACAGGGGCTCCGCGAGCAGTACTTC. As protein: CASTPGQGLREQYF.

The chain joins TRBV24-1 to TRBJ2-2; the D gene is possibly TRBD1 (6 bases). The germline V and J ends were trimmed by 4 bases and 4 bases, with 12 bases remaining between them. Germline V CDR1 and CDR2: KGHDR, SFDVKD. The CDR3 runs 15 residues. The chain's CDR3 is CATSEPGHITGELFF. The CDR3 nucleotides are TGTGCCACCAGTGAGCCGGGACACATCACCGGGGAGCTGTTTTTT.